Sequencing of this T cell receptor beta chain was carried out in a study of T-cell reconstitution after alpha-beta-depleted transplantation in children. The study, taken as a whole, reports: Several hundred expanded graft clones reportedly supplied alpha-beta T cells about two months after transplant. TCRbeta diversity was high at day 60 in some patients (a result of surviving recipient T cells and thymic progenitors). When one year had passed after transplant, most T-cell counts and diversity came from newly produced T cells.

This clonotype was counted between two and nine times. What it binds is unknown. Germline assignment: CDR1 DFQATT and CDR2 SNEGSKA (reference sequence). This CDR3 is 14 amino acids long. Trimming stripped 2 bases from V and 2 bases from J, with 10 bases between. A TCRbeta library incorporating unique molecular identifiers was prepared. One entry per CDR3 protein results from TCRdb running MiXCR on the PCR reads. Of about 580,000 distinct CDR3 sequences in the sample, about 21% were seen once. The origin of this receptor is a boy in the first two years of life who had a stem cell transplant for acute myeloid leukemia, so the T cells may come from the graft donor. The chain carries TRBV20-1 and TRBJ1-5; D is unresolved. The sequencing here drew on PBMCs, mostly from graft donor cells, taken 360 days after TCRalphabeta/CD19-depleted stem cell transplant. CDR3 in DNA: TGCAGTGCTAGAACAGCCACGGGCAATCAGCCCCAGCATTTT. It specifies CSARTATGNQPQHF.